A selection of T cell receptor beta chains follows, all from one sample in a study of cytomegalovirus exposure and HLA in healthy donors. Only in-frame clones appear in the TCRdb table, and some are missing; sequencing was by immunoSEQ multiplex PCR. The table shows about 150,000 clones, with less than 90% occurring only once. Sequenced sample: PBMCs. The receptors derive from a boy under 10 years old in good health and CMV-seronegative. Each CDR3 is given with its conserved first and last residue. The order of the fields is J gene, V gene, CDR3 protein.

>TRBJ1-2|TRBV7-6
CASSATPALYGYTF
>TRBJ2-7|TRBV18
CASSETVYEQYF
>TRBJ1-2|TRBV19
CASYSGRAGGYTF
>TRBJ2-3|TRBV10-1
CASSELTGASGSDTQYF
>TRBJ1-2|TRBV4-3
CASSQEGGSGYTF
>TRBJ2-3|TRBV5-1
CASSASGRGDTQYF
>TRBJ2-7|TRBV29-1
CSVEDPGSRYEQYF
>TRBJ2-3|TRBV10-3
CAIRGTSGTGITNTDTQYF
>TRBJ2-3|TRBV27
CASIQRGDYRRSDTQYF
>TRBJ2-1|TRBV19
CASSMTANEQFF
>TRBJ2-7|TRBV4-1
CASSQATGGGYEQYF
>TRBJ1-5|TRBV15
CATSRDKRVSNQPQHF
>TRBJ1-4|TRBV6-1
CASQLGQNNEKLFF
>TRBJ2-7|TRBV11-2
CASSKPRAKVYEQYF
>TRBJ1-3|TRBV14
CASSQAQGTGRYSGNTIYF
>TRBJ2-7|TRBV7-3
CASSLSPSRTGVYEQYF
>TRBJ2-7|TRBV11-2
CASRGSFSYEQYF
>-|TRBV25-1
CASRNRDRGEQYF
>TRBJ2-5|TRBV7-9
CASSLAGGRHQETQYF
>TRBJ1-2|TRBV28
CASSLLGGYGYTF
>TRBJ1-6|TRBV6-1
CASSERRAQGSPLHF
>TRBJ2-1|TRBV29-1
CSVQGYEQFF